The 32 T cell receptor beta chains presented below share a single source sample, sequenced in a study of cytomegalovirus exposure and HLA in healthy donors. Profiling relied on immunoSEQ multiplex PCR, and the TCRdb table lists in-frame clones only, not all of them. The table has tens of thousands of clones, roughly 94% seen once; the top ten hold 2% to 2.5%. The sample consisted of PBMCs. The source is a man younger than 35 in good health and CMV-seronegative.

The rearrangement links TRBV30 to TRBJ2-3; 10 bases match TRBD1. With 5 bases clipped from V and 6 bases from J, the junction kept 11 bases outside the gene matches. Germline assignment: CDR1 GTSNPN and CDR2 SVGIG (reference sequence). The CDR3 runs to 15 residues. The CDR3 reads CAWSPGTGVIDTQYF. As DNA, the CDR3 is TGTGCCTGGTCGCCCGGGACAGGGGTGATTGATACGCAGTATTTT.

V is TRBV7-2 and J is TRBJ2-3; 7 positions agree with TRBD2. V was pared by 5 bases and J by 1 base, with 3 bases of the junction left unmatched. The CDR3 is 14 amino acids. In germline, CDR1 is SGHTA, CDR2 FQGNSA. CDR3 in DNA: TGTGCCAGCAGCGCTGGACTAGGCACAGATACGCAGTATTTT. It codes for CASSAGLGTDTQYF.

The genes are TRBV10-1 and TRBJ2-7, with 8 bases fitting TRBD1. The CDR3 loop spans 13 amino acids. Trimming cost V 4 bases and J 7 bases; bases outside gene matches: 6. Germline V gene sequence: CDR1 WNHNN, CDR2 SYGVQD (reference sequence). The CDR3 protein is CASSVQGAGEQYF. The CDR3 coding sequence is TGCGCCAGCAGTGTTCAGGGGGCGGGTGAGCAGTACTTC.

The chain has TRBV6-5 and TRBJ1-4, with a possible D match to TRBD1 (5 bases). CDR1 is MNHEY and CDR2 is SVGAGI in the germline V gene. This CDR3 spans 15 amino acids. V gave up 5 bases and J gave up 0 bases, with 10 bases separating them. CDR3 nucleotides: TGTGCCAGCAGTCGACAGCGCCCAACTAATGAAAAACTGTTTTTT. Protein sequence: CASSRQRPTNEKLFF.

The rearrangement links TRBV30 to TRBJ2-7, with a tentative D call TRBD1 (5 bases). CDR3 length: 13 residues. Germline V gene sequence: CDR1 GTSNPN, CDR2 SVGIG (reference sequence). Trimming pared 4 bases from V and 5 bases from J, leaving 15 bases between. In DNA, the CDR3 is TGTGCCTGGATCAGGACAATTTCGAACGAGCAGTACTTC. Its protein product is CAWIRTISNEQYF. The full variable domain, with the rest looked up from reference TRBV30 and TRBJ2-7, is SQTIHQWPATLVQPVGSPLSLECTVEGTSNPNLYWYRQAAGRGLQLLFYSVGIGQISSEVPQNLSASRPQDRQFILSSKKLLLSDSGFYLCAWIRTISNEQYFGPGTRLTVT.

The CDR3: CASSLDGDSHYGYTF. DNA for the CDR3: TGTGCCAGCAGCTTAGACGGGGACAGCCACTATGGCTACACCTTC. This sequence joins TRBV7-8 and TRBJ1-2; 7 bases map to TRBD1. In germline, CDR1 is SGHVS, CDR2 FQNEAQ. The CDR3 is made up of 15 amino acids. Germline trimming cut 1 base from V and 3 bases from J; bases unmatched to any gene: 5.

The chain links TRBV6-5 to TRBJ1-1; 9 nucleotides match TRBD1. The CDR3 totals 15 residues. Germline CDR1 is MNHEY and CDR2 is SVGAGI. V lost 7 bases, J lost 1 base, and 7 bases stayed unmatched. The CDR3 bases are TGTGCCAGCACCCACGAGGGACAGGGGAACACTGAAGCTTTCTTT. Translating it yields CASTHEGQGNTEAFF.

The genes are TRBV29-1 and TRBJ2-2, with 8 bases fitting TRBD1. The CDR3 is 14 residues long. Looked up from germline, CDR1 is SQVTM and CDR2 is ANQGSEA. The V and J ends lost 7 bases and 0 bases, in that order; junction bases with no gene match: 4. The CDR3 region has the DNA TGCAGCGCTGCAGGGGGCGCGAACACCGGGGAGCTGTTTTTT. Protein product: CSAAGGANTGELFF.

The gene calls are TRBV21-1 and TRBJ2-1; the DNA was not compared with TRBD2, the D call given in the table. TRBV21-1 constitutes a pseudogene. CDR3 length: 16 amino acids. In DNA, the CDR3 is TGTGCCAGCAGCCCGACGGGACTAGTTAGGGAAAATGAGCAGTTCTTC. It specifies CASSPTGLVRENEQFF.

The chain carries TRBV5-6 and TRBJ1-2, with 9 bases lining up with TRBD1. Germline V CDR1 and CDR2: SGHDT, YYEEEE. The CDR3 length is 13 residues. The ends lost 4 bases at V and 8 bases at J; junction bases unmatched: 6. The CDR3 coding sequence is TGTGCCAGCAGCCGGGACAGGGTGAGGGGCTACACCTTC. Translated, it gives CASSRDRVRGYTF.

This chain uses TRBV11-2 with TRBJ2-7, with 9 bases that match TRBD1. The junction had 13 bases not matched to a gene; V was cut back by 1 base and J by 6 bases. Germline V gene sequence: CDR1 SGHAT, CDR2 FQNNGV. This CDR3 is built from 17 residues. The CDR3 is CASSLAGQGNPRGEQYF. CDR3 DNA: TGTGCCAGCAGCTTAGCTGGACAGGGGAATCCCAGAGGCGAGCAGTACTTC.

The chain carries TRBV4-3 and TRBJ1-4, with 7 positions matching TRBD1. With V trimmed by 1 base and J by 4 bases, 6 bases remained unmatched. The CDR3 has 16 amino acids. The germline CDR1 and CDR2 sequences are LGHNA and YSLEER. The CDR3 here is CASSQGTGAGNEKLFF. The CDR3, as DNA: TGCGCCAGCAGCCAAGGTACAGGGGCGGGTAATGAAAAACTGTTTTTT.

This chain joins TRBV27 and TRBJ2-3; weak D call: TRBD2 (5 bases). Trimming removed 6 bases at V and 6 bases at J, with 13 bases between. CDR1 MNHEY and CDR2 SMNVEV come from the germline V gene (reference sequence). The CDR3 has 13 residues. The CDR3 nucleotides are TGTGCCAGCAGCCTGGGAGTTGCGGATACGCAGTATTTT. Protein product: CASSLGVADTQYF.

The chain carries TRBV6-1 and TRBJ2-1, with 8 positions matching TRBD1. The V and J ends lost 5 bases and 6 bases, in that order; junction bases with no gene match: 9. The CDR3 has 15 amino acids. Germline V gene lookup returns CDR1 MNHNS and CDR2 SASEGT. Here the CDR3 DNA reads TGTGCCAGCAGTAAAACCGGGACAGGCTTCAATGAGCAGTTCTTC. This translates into CASSKTGTGFNEQFF.

The chain joins TRBV6-4 to TRBJ2-1, with TRBD2 matching over 12 bases. The germline gives CDR1 MRHNA, CDR2 SNTAGT. Losses at the gene ends were 6 bases for V and 5 bases for J; bases not matched to a gene: 5. The CDR3 extends over 15 amino acids. CDR3 protein: CASSQTSGSHNEQFF. The CDR3 DNA reads TGTGCCAGCAGCCAGACTAGCGGGAGCCACAATGAGCAGTTCTTC.

The chain uses TRBV7-8 and TRBJ2-7, with 7 bases lining up with TRBD2. Per the germline V gene, CDR1 is SGHVS and CDR2 is FQNEAQ. The CDR3 has 17 residues. The J segment lost 7 bases and the V segment lost 5 bases, leaving 20 bases of the junction unmatched. The CDR3 coding sequence is TGTGCCAGCAGCCCCGTGAGGGGACTGGCGGGAGCCGGTGAGCAGTACTTC. Amino acid sequence: CASSPVRGLAGAGEQYF.

The chain has TRBV30 and TRBJ2-1, with D perhaps matching TRBD2 (5 bases). Trimming shortened V by 2 bases and J by 6 bases, and 11 bases separated the two germline ends. Per germline, CDR1 GTSNPN and CDR2 SVGIG (reference sequence). The CDR3 length is 13 residues. The CDR3, as DNA: TGTGCCTGGAGTACAACCGAGGGCAATGAGCAGTTCTTC. This encodes CAWSTTEGNEQFF.

This clone occurred once. The chain has TRBV5-1 and TRBJ2-3; 7 nucleotides line up with TRBD2. The CDR3 sequence is 16 residues long. J gave up 0 bases and V 3 bases, and 7 bases lay outside the gene matches. The V gene's germline CDR1 is SGHRS and CDR2 YFSETQ. The CDR3: CASSWTLATSTDTQYF. As DNA, the CDR3 is TGCGCCAGCAGCTGGACACTAGCGACTAGCACAGATACGCAGTATTTT.

The chain recombines TRBV19 with TRBJ1-1; D remains ambiguous. Germline V gives CDR1 LNHDA, CDR2 SQIVND (reference sequence). CDR3 length equals 12 residues. V shed 3 bases and J shed 6 bases, with 8 bases lying between them. The CDR3 region has the DNA TGTGCCAGTAGTATGCGGGAGGCTGAAGCTTTCTTT. It encodes CASSMREAEAFF.

In DNA form, the CDR3 reads TGTGCCAGCAGCCAAGATCCGGGACAAGGAAACACCATATATTTT. Encoded protein: CASSQDPGQGNTIYF. The chain carries TRBV4-2 and TRBJ1-3, with D perhaps TRBD1 (6 bases). CDR1 is LGHNA, CDR2 YNFKEQ, per germline. V was clipped by 0 bases and J by 4 bases, with 10 bases between them. The length of the CDR3 is 15 residues.

The rearrangement links TRBV7-7 to TRBJ2-3; 9 bases map to TRBD2. With 1 base clipped from V and 5 bases from J, the junction kept 4 bases outside the gene matches. This CDR3 has 15 amino acids. The germline V gene encodes CDR1 SSHAT and CDR2 FNYEAQ (reference sequence). The CDR3 here is CASSLGAGGIDTQYF. The CDR3 bases are TGTGCCAGCAGCTTAGGAGCGGGAGGTATAGATACGCAGTATTTT.

The rearrangement links TRBV4-1 to TRBJ2-5, with D perhaps matching TRBD2 (6 bases). The V gene's germline CDR1 is MGHRA and CDR2 YSYEKL. The CDR3 is 15 residues long. Trimming cost V 2 bases and J 5 bases, with 15 bases left between them. The CDR3 nucleotides read TGCGCCAGCAGCCAAAGCGGAGGTGCGGGGGAGACCCAGTACTTC. Its protein product is CASSQSGGAGETQYF.

The V and J genes are TRBV5-8 and TRBJ1-5; a possible D gene is TRBD1 (6 bases). Trimming removed 4 bases from V and 1 base from J, with 12 bases in between. This CDR3 has 15 amino acids. CDR1 and CDR2 (germline): SGHTS, YDEGEE. CDR3 in amino acids: CASSVLGQSNQPQHF. The CDR3 coding sequence is TGTGCCAGCAGCGTTCTAGGACAGAGCAATCAGCCCCAGCATTTT.

This clone came up once. V and J are TRBV13 and TRBJ1-2; D gene uncertain. CDR1 PRHDT and CDR2 FYEKMQ come from the germline V gene (reference sequence). Trimming took off 4 bases at V and 5 bases at J, with 20 bases between the two ends. The CDR3 is 16 residues long. DNA for the CDR3: TGTGCCAGCAGCTACGACCGAGGGAGGGCTCGTTATGGCTACACCTTC. Its protein is CASSYDRGRARYGYTF.

The chain carries TRBV5-8 and TRBJ1-2; TRBD1 might be the D (6 bases). Germline assignment: CDR1 SGHTS and CDR2 YDEGEE. The CDR3 is 13 residues long. Trimming pared 1 base from V and 3 bases from J, leaving 7 bases between. This CDR3 is CASSLTGYYGYTF. The CDR3 DNA reads TGTGCCAGCAGCTTGACAGGGTACTATGGCTACACCTTC.

The chain employs TRBV7-3 and TRBJ2-1, with 10 bases aligning to TRBD1. CDR3 length: 16 amino acids. Germline V lookup: CDR1 SGHTA, CDR2 FQGTGA. Germline trimming cut 4 bases from V and 3 bases from J; bases unmatched to any gene: 6. The CDR3 reads CASSYAGTGDYNEQFF. The CDR3 nucleotides are TGTGCCAGCAGCTACGCCGGGACAGGGGACTACAATGAGCAGTTCTTC.

The genes are TRBV29-1 and TRBJ1-1, with a possible D match to TRBD1 (6 bases). Germline CDR1 SQVTM, CDR2 ANQGSEA. CDR3 length: 12 residues. The V end was cut by 3 bases, the J end by 4 bases, with 9 bases between. The CDR3 region has the DNA TGCAGCGTTGAGACAGGCCTCACTGAAGCTTTCTTT. The encoded protein is CSVETGLTEAFF.

The chain uses TRBV5-1 and TRBJ2-1; D remains ambiguous. The CDR3 totals 15 residues. V dropped 0 bases and J dropped 5 bases, with 12 bases sitting between them. Per germline, CDR1 SGHRS and CDR2 YFSETQ. CDR3 protein: CASSLVRLGDNEQFF. The CDR3 DNA is TGCGCCAGCAGCTTGGTTCGGCTAGGAGACAATGAGCAGTTCTTC.

The CDR3 sequence is CAWTQDSAGNTIYF. The CDR3 DNA follows: TGTGCCTGGACCCAGGACAGCGCCGGGAACACCATATATTTT. J is TRBJ1-3 and V is TRBV30; D may be TRBD1 (6 bases). The CDR3 is 14 residues long. The V gene's germline CDR1 is GTSNPN and CDR2 SVGIG (reference sequence). V was shortened by 4 bases and J by 7 bases, with 17 bases between the two germline ends.

The rearrangement uses TRBV5-1 and TRBJ2-7, with 7 nucleotides matching TRBD1. CDR1 SGHRS and CDR2 YFSETQ come from the germline V gene. With 2 bases clipped from V and 5 bases from J, the junction kept 1 base outside the gene matches. The CDR3 totals 12 residues. The CDR3 DNA sequence: TGCGCCAGCAGCTTCCAGGGGGACGAGCAGTACTTC. Amino acid sequence: CASSFQGDEQYF.

This sequence joins TRBV7-3 and TRBJ2-1; TRBD2 matches 7 bases. With V trimmed by 5 bases and J by 8 bases, 6 bases remained unmatched. The CDR3 has 13 residues. Germline V gene data show CDR1 as SGHTA and CDR2 as FQGTGA. DNA for the CDR3: TGTGCCAGCAGCCTTACTAGCGCCGATGAGCAGTTCTTC. It codes for CASSLTSADEQFF.

The rearrangement links TRBV27 to TRBJ1-5; unclear D gene. In germline, CDR1 is MNHEY, CDR2 SMNVEV (reference sequence). The CDR3 has 15 amino acids. Trimming pared 3 bases from V and 1 base from J, leaving 10 bases between. CDR3 protein: CASSFRGGSNQPQHF. The CDR3 DNA reads TGTGCCAGCAGTTTTCGGGGTGGGAGCAATCAGCCCCAGCATTTT.